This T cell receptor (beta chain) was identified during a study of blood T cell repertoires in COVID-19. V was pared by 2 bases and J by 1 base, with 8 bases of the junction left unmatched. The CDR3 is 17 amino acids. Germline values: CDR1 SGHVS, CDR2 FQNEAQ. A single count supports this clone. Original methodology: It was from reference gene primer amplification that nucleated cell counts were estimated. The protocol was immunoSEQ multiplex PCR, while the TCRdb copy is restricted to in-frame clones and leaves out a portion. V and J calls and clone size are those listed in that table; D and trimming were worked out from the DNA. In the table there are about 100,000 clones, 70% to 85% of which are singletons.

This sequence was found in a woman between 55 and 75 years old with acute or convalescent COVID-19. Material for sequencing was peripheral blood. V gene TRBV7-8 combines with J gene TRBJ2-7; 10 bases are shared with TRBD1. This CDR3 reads CASSLTTGTGDSYEQYF. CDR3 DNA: TGTGCCAGCAGCTTAACGACCGGGACAGGGGATTCCTACGAGCAGTACTTC.